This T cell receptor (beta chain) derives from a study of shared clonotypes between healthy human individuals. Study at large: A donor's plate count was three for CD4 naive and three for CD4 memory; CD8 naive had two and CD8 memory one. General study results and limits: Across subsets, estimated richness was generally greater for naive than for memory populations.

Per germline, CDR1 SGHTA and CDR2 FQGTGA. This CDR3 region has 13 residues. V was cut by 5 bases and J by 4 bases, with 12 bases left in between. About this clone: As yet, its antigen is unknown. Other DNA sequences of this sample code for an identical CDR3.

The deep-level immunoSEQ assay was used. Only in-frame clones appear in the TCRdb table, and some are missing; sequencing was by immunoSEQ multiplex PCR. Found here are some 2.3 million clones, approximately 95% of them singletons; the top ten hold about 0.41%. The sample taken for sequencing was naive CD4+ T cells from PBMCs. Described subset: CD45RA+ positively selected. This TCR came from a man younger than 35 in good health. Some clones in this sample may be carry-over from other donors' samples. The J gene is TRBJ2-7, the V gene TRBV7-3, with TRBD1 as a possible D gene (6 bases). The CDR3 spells CASSPGQHYEQYF. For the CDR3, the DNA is TGTGCCAGCAGCCCCGGACAGCATTACGAGCAGTACTTC.